A selection of T cell receptor beta chains follows, all from one sample in a study of T cells after yellow fever vaccination. In TCRdb, the 5' RACE reads were re-called with MiXCR into one record per CDR3 protein. Here the sample spans 150,000 to 200,000 distinct CDR3 sequences, around 9.7% being singletons. The sequences come from CD8+ T cells sorted from PBMCs, collected 45 days after the yellow fever booster vaccination. These receptors were obtained from a man aged 18 to 29 who received the YFV17D yellow fever vaccine. The CDR3 runs from the conserved cysteine through the conserved F or W. Each record gives: V gene, J gene, clone size, D gene, CDR3 DNA, CDR3 protein. The D gene is left open where the match is weak. Not every row has a clone size; where given, it reads once, few, many or a size class.

>TRBV24-1|TRBJ2-1|.|.
TGTGCCACCAGTGATGGTCATGGAAGCTCCTACAATGAGCAGTTCTTC
CATSDGHGSSYNEQFF
>TRBV12-3/TRBV12-4|TRBJ1-1|few|TRBD1
TGTGCCAGCAGCCGCGGGACAGGGGGAGTTCTGGGCACTGAAGCTTTCTTT
CASSRGTGGVLGTEAFF
>TRBV7-8|TRBJ2-2|few|TRBD2
TGTGCCCAGACTAGCGGGGGGGAAACCGGGGAGCTGTTTTTT
CAQTSGGETGELFF
>TRBV20-1|TRBJ2-3|.|.
TGCAGTGCTAGAGATGGGTCGGGAGCGGGAGATACGCAGTATTTT
CSARDGSGAGDTQYF
>TRBV2|TRBJ2-5|.|.
TGTGCCAGCAGCCTGGGAAATAACGTGGAGACCCAGTACTTC
CASSLGNNVETQYF
>TRBV4-3|TRBJ1-2|.|.
TGCGCCAGCAGCCAAGATTTGTCAGGGAATAACTACACCTTC
CASSQDLSGNNYTF
>TRBV7-9|TRBJ1-1|few|TRBD1
TGTGCCAGCAGCTTCTGGGACAGGGAGAACACTGAAGCTTTCTTT
CASSFWDRENTEAFF
>TRBV6-2/TRBV6-3|TRBJ2-3|.|.
TGTGCCAGCACCGAGACGGGTGATACGCAGTATTTT
CASTETGDTQYF
>TRBV9|TRBJ1-5|.|TRBD1
TGTGCCAGCAGCCCCACGGGACAGGGACATCAGCCCCAGCATTTT
CASSPTGQGHQPQHF
>TRBV5-1|TRBJ2-1|.|TRBD1
TGCGCCAGCAGCCCCGGGGACAGGGAATCCTACAATGAGCAGTTCTTC
CASSPGDRESYNEQFF
>TRBV12-3/TRBV12-4|TRBJ2-1|.|TRBD2
TGTGCCAGCAGTTCTTGGACTAGCGGGGGGGAGGATGAGCAGTTCTTC
CASSSWTSGGEDEQFF
>TRBV10-2|TRBJ2-5|few|.
TGCGCCAGCAGTGAGTGGATCCAAGAGACCCAGTACTTC
CASSEWIQETQYF
>TRBV7-9|TRBJ2-7|.|TRBD2
TGTGCCAGCAGGGAATCCGGGGGGGGCGAGCAGTACTTC
CASRESGGGEQYF
>TRBV6-5|TRBJ2-3|few|TRBD2
TGTGCCAGCAGTTCTAGCGGGGAGGTTACGCAGTATTTT
CASSSSGEVTQYF
>TRBV4-1|TRBJ2-3|.|TRBD2
TGCGCCAGCAGCCAACTAGAGACTAGCGGGGAGACAGATACGCAGTATTTT
CASSQLETSGETDTQYF
>TRBV5-5|TRBJ1-2|.|.
TGTGCCAGCAGCTTGTCCGGGACTTCTACCTATGGCTACACCTTC
CASSLSGTSTYGYTF
>TRBV6-2/TRBV6-3|TRBJ2-1|few|.
TGTGCCAGCACACTTCGATTGCCCTGGGGGACCGACAATGAGCAGTTCTTC
CASTLRLPWGTDNEQFF
>TRBV7-9|TRBJ1-6|few|.
TGTGCCAGCAGGCCGGAGGGACCCTCACCCCTCCACTTT
CASRPEGPSPLHF
>TRBV7-8|TRBJ2-5|.|.
TGTGCCAGCAGAATAGAAGGGGTTGAAGAGACCCAGTACTTC
CASRIEGVEETQYF
>TRBV29-1|TRBJ2-1|many|TRBD2
TGCAGCGTTGAAGAGGGGCGGGGGGGCCCGAATGAGCAGTTCTTC
CSVEEGRGGPNEQFF
>TRBV7-6|TRBJ2-3|many|TRBD1
TGTGCCAGCAGCTTAGACGTAGGGACCTTCCTCCGGGACAGGGGAGGTACGCAGTATTTT
CASSLDVGTFLRDRGGTQYF
>TRBV6-2/TRBV6-3|TRBJ2-7|few|TRBD1
TGTGCCAGCAGTAACATACCGGGACAGAAAAAAACCTACGAGCAGTACTTC
CASSNIPGQKKTYEQYF
>TRBV28|TRBJ1-6|.|.
TGTGCCAGCAGTCTGACGGGGATGGGTAATTCACCCCTCCACTTT
CASSLTGMGNSPLHF
>TRBV30|TRBJ1-5|few|.
TGTGCCTGGAGTGTACTGGGAGTGGGCCAGCCCCAGCATTTT
CAWSVLGVGQPQHF
>TRBV6-5|TRBJ1-5|.|.
TGTGCCAGCGGGACGAATCAGCCCCAGCATTTT
CASGTNQPQHF
>TRBV4-3|TRBJ2-5|.|TRBD2
TGCGCCAGCAGCCAGCGGACTAGCGGGGGCCTCCAAGAGACCCAGTACTTC
CASSQRTSGGLQETQYF
>TRBV4-3|TRBJ2-1|many|TRBD2
TGCGCCAGCAGCCAACTAGCGGGGGGGAATTACAATGAGCAGTTCTTC
CASSQLAGGNYNEQFF
>TRBV6-5|TRBJ2-5|.|.
TGTGCCAGCAGTTACTCGAAAGGGGCAGAGACCCAGTACTTC
CASSYSKGAETQYF
>TRBV13|TRBJ1-3|few|TRBD1
TGTGCCAGCAGCTCGACAGGGTCTGGAAACACCATATATTTT
CASSSTGSGNTIYF
>TRBV20-1|TRBJ2-5|.|.
TGCAGTGCTCCGAGTCGGGGTCACGGGTACCAAGAGACCCAGTACTTC
CSAPSRGHGYQETQYF
>TRBV7-2|TRBJ2-2|few|.
TGTGCCAGCAGCTTAGCGCATCGACTAGAGAACACCGGGGAGCTGTTTTTT
CASSLAHRLENTGELFF
>TRBV9|TRBJ1-1|.|TRBD1
TGTGCCAGCAGCGTAGGGGGACAGGGGGGTAAGAACACTGAAGCTTTCTTT
CASSVGGQGGKNTEAFF
>TRBV4-1|TRBJ2-1|few|.
TGCGCCAGCAGCTTCCGGGACAACAATGAGCAGTTCTTC
CASSFRDNNEQFF
>TRBV9|TRBJ1-2|.|.
TGTGCCAGCAGCGTGACAGGCGGCGACTATGGCTACACCTTC
CASSVTGGDYGYTF
>TRBV27|TRBJ2-3|few|.
TGTGCCAGCAGTTTCACGTTCAAGAACTCAGATACGCAGTATTTT
CASSFTFKNSDTQYF
>TRBV7-6|TRBJ1-4|.|.
TGTGCCAGCAGCTCCTCTGTGGTGGGGGCCTACGGGGCTAATGAAAAACTGTTTTTT
CASSSSVVGAYGANEKLFF
>TRBV6-2/TRBV6-3|TRBJ1-2|.|.
TGTGCCAGCAGTTACTCGATTAGGGCGTCTAACTATGGCTACACCTTC
CASSYSIRASNYGYTF
>TRBV6-2/TRBV6-3|TRBJ1-1|few|.
TGTGCCAGCAGTTTGAAGCTCACTGAAGCTTTCTTT
CASSLKLTEAFF
>TRBV20-1|TRBJ2-1|few|TRBD2
TGCAGTGCTAGAGCTTCGGCTAGCGGGAGGTATGAGCAGTTCTTC
CSARASASGRYEQFF
>TRBV4-3|TRBJ2-2|.|TRBD1
TGCGCCAGCAGCCGAAAAGGGGGCTTGTACACCGGGGAGCTGTTTTTT
CASSRKGGLYTGELFF
>TRBV29-1|TRBJ2-3|many|.
TGCAGCGTCGAGGAGGCGGACAGGAGGGGAGATACGCAGTATTTT
CSVEEADRRGDTQYF
>TRBV5-5|TRBJ2-1|.|.
TGTGCCAGCGAGCTCTGGCGGGGGCGCAATGAGCAGTTCTTC
CASELWRGRNEQFF
>TRBV7-3|TRBJ1-1|.|.
TGTGCCAGCAGCAACGGACAGCCGAACACTGAAGCTTTCTTT
CASSNGQPNTEAFF
>TRBV4-1|TRBJ1-1|few|.
TGCGCCAGCAGCCAAATAACGGATAATGAAGCTTTCTTT
CASSQITDNEAFF
>TRBV7-6|TRBJ1-2|many|.
TGTGCCAGCAGCTTAGTACAGAGCTATGGCTACACCTTC
CASSLVQSYGYTF
>TRBV7-9|TRBJ2-3|.|.
TGTGCCAGCAGCCCGAACCCAGGACAACCCGAATTTCTCGATACGCAGTATTTT
CASSPNPGQPEFLDTQYF
>TRBV19|TRBJ2-7|.|.
TGTGCCAGTAGTCTCCGGGCTCGTGTAGACGAGCAGTACTTC
CASSLRARVDEQYF
>TRBV3-2|TRBJ2-2|few|.
TGTGCCAGCAAAAACCGGGACAGGGTAATTCGGAAGGGGACCGGGGAGCTGTTTTTT
CASKNRDRVIRKGTGELFF
>TRBV7-9|TRBJ1-1|.|.
TGTGCCAGCAGCCCCCGGGGGATGAACACTGAAGCTTTCTTT
CASSPRGMNTEAFF